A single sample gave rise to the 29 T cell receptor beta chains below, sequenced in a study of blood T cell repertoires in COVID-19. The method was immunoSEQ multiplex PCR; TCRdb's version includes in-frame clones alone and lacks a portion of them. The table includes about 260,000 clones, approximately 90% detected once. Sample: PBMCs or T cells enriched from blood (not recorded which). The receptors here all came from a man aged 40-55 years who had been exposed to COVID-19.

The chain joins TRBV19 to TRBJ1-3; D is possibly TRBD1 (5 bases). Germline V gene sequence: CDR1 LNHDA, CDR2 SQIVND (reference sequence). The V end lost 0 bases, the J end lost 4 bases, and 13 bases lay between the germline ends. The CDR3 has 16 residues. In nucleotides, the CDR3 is TGTGCCAGTAGTATAGATGAACAGGCCCTAGGAAACACCATATATTTT. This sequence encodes CASSIDEQALGNTIYF. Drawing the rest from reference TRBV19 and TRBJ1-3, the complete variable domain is DGGITQSPKYLFRKEGQNVTLSCEQNLNHDAMYWYRQDPGQGLRLIYYSQIVNDFQKGDIAEGYSVSREKKESFPLTVTSAQKNPTAFYLCASSIDEQALGNTIYFGEGSWLTVV.

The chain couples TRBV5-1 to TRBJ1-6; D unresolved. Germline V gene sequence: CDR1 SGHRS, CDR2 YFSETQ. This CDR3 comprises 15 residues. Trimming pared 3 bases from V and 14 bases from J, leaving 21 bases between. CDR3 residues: CASSWTYRVSGSLHF. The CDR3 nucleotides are TGCGCCAGCAGCTGGACCTACCGGGTTTCGGGGTCCCTCCACTTT.

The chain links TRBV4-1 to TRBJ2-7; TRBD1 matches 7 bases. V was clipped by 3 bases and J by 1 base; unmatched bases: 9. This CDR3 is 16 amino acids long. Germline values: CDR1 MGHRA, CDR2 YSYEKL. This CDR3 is CASSHSTGTASYEQYF. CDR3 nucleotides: TGCGCCAGCAGCCACTCAACTGGGACAGCTTCCTACGAGCAGTACTTC.

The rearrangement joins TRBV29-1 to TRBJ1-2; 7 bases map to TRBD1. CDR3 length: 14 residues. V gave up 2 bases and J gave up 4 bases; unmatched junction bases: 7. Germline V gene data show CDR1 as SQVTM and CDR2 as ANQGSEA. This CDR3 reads CSVEYRGSGYGYTF. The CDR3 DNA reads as TGCAGCGTTGAATACAGGGGCTCAGGCTATGGCTACACCTTC.

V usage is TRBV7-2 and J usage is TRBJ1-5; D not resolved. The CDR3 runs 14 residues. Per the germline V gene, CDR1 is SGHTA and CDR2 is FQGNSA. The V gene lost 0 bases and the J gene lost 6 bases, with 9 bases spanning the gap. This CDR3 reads CASSLAEGSQPQHF. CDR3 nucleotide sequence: TGTGCCAGCAGCTTAGCGGAGGGAAGTCAGCCCCAGCATTTT.

The DNA for the CDR3 is TGCGCCAGCAGCTTGGTTCCGGTAAACGAGCAGTACTTC. Its translation is CASSLVPVNEQYF. The chain has TRBV5-1 and TRBJ2-7; D remains ambiguous. Germline values: CDR1 SGHRS, CDR2 YFSETQ. V dropped 0 bases and J dropped 5 bases, with 9 bases sitting between them. The CDR3 is 13 residues long.

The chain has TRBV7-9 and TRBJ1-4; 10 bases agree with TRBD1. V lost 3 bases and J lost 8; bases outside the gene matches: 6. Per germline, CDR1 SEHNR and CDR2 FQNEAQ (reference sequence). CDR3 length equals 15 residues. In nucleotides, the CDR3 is TGTGCCAGCAGCTTGACAGGGGGCGTCGAAGAAAAACTGTTTTTT. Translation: CASSLTGGVEEKLFF.

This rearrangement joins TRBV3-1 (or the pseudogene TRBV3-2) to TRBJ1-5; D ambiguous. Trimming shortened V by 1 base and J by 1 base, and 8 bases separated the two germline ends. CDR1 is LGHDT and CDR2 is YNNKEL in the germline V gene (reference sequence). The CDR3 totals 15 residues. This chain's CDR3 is CASSQGGGSNQPQHF. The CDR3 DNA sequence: TGTGCCAGCAGCCAAGGTGGCGGAAGCAATCAGCCCCAGCATTTT.

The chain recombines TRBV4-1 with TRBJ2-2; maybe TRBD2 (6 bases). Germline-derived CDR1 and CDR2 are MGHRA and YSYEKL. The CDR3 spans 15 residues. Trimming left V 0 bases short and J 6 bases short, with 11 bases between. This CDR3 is CASSQDAGGAGELFF. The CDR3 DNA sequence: TGCGCCAGCAGCCAAGACGCGGGCGGGGCCGGGGAGCTGTTTTTT.

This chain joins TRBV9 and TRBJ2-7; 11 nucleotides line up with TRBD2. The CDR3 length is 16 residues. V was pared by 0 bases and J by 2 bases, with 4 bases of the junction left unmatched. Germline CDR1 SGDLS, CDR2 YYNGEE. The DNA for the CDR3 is TGTGCCAGCAGCGTAGGGGGGACTAGCGGACCCTACGAGCAGTACTTC. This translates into CASSVGGTSGPYEQYF.

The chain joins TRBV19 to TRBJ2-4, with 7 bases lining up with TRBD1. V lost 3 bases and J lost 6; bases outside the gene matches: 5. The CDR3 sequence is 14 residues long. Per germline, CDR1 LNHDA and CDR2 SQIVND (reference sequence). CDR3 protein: CASSIGTVANIQYF. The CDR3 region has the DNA TGTGCCAGTAGTATCGGGACAGTCGCAAACATTCAGTACTTC.

The CDR3 DNA reads as TGTGCCAGCAGCTTACAACAGCTCGAGCAGTACTTC. The encoded protein is CASSLQQLEQYF. The rearrangement links TRBV7-9 to TRBJ2-7; D remains ambiguous. This CDR3 comprises 12 residues. Trimming cost V 2 bases and J 6 bases, with 8 bases left between them. Germline-derived CDR1 and CDR2 are SEHNR and FQNEAQ (reference sequence).

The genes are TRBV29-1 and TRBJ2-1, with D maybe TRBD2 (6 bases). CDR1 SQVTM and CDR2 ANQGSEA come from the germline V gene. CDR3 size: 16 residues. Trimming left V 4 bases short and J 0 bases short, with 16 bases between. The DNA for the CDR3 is TGCAGCGTTGCGTACGGAGGGGAGAGCTCCTACAATGAGCAGTTCTTC. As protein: CSVAYGGESSYNEQFF.

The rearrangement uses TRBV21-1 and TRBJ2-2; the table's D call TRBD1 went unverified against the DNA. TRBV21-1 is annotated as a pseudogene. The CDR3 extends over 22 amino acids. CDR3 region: CASSKHTVNSKPGTGHTGELFF. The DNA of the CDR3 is TGTGCCAGCAGCAAACATACGGTTAATTCCAAACCAGGGACAGGTCACACCGGGGAGCTGTTTTTT.

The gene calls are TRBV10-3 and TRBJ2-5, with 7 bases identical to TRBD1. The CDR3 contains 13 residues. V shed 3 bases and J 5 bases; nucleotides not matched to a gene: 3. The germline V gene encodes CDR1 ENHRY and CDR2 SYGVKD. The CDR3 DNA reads TGTGCCATCAGTGAACAGGGGAGCGAGACCCAGTACTTC. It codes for CAISEQGSETQYF.

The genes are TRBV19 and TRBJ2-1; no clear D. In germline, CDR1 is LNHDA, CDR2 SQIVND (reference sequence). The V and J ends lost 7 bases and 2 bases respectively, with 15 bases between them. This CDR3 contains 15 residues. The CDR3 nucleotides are TGTGCCAGTACACAGACCGCGAACACCTACAATGAGCAGTTCTTC. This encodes CASTQTANTYNEQFF.

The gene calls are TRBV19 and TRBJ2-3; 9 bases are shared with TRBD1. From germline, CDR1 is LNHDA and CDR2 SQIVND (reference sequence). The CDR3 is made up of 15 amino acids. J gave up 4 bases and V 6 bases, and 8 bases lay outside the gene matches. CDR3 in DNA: TGTGCCAGTAGGGTGGGGGACAGGGTCCCAGATACGCAGTATTTT. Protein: CASRVGDRVPDTQYF.

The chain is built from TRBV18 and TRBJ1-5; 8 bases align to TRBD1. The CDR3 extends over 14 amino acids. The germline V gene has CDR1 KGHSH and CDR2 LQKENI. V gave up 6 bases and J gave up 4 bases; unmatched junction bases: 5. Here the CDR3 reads CASSHDRGNQPQHF. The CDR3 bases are TGTGCCAGCTCTCACGACAGGGGTAATCAGCCCCAGCATTTT. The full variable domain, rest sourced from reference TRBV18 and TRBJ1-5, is NAGVMQNPRHLVRRRGQEARLRCSPMKGHSHVYWYRQLPEEGLKFMVYLQKENIIDESGMPKERFSAEFPKEGPSILRIQQVVRGDSAAYFCASSHDRGNQPQHFGDGTRLSIL.

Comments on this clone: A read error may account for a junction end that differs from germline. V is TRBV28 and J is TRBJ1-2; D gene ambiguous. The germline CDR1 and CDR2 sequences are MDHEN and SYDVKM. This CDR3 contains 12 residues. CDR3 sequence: CASKIDNFGYTF. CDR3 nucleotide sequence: TGTGCCAGTAAGATAGACAACTTTGGCTACACCTTC.

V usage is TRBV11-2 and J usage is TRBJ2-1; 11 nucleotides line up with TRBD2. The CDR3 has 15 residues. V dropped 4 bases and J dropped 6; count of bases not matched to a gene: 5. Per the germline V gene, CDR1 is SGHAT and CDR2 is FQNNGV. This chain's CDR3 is CASSYPGTSGNEQFF. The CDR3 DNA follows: TGTGCCAGCAGCTACCCTGGGACTAGCGGCAATGAGCAGTTCTTC.

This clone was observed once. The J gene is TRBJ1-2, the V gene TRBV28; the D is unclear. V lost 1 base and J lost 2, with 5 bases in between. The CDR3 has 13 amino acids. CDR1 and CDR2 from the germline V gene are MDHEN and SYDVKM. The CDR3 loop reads CASSLYLNYGYTF. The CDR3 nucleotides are TGTGCCAGCAGTTTATATCTCAACTATGGCTACACCTTC.

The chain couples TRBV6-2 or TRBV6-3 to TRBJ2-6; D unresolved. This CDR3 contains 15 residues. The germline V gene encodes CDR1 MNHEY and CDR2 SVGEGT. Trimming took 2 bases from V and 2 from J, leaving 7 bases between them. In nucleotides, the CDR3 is TGTGCCAGCAGTTACCTGGCCGCTGGGGCCAACGTCCTGACTTTC. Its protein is CASSYLAAGANVLTF.

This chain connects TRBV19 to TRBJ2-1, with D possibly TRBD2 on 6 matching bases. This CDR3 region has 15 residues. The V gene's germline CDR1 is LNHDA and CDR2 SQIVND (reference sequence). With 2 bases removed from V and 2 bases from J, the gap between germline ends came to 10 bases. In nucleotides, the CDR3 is TGTGCCAGTAGTATACAGGGCGGGACCTACAATGAGCAGTTCTTC. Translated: CASSIQGGTYNEQFF.

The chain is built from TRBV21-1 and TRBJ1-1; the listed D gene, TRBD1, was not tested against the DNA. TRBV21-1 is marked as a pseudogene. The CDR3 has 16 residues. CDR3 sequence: CASSNAIDRVDTEAFF. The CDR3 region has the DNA TGTGCCAGCAGCAACGCTATTGACAGGGTCGACACTGAAGCTTTCTTT.

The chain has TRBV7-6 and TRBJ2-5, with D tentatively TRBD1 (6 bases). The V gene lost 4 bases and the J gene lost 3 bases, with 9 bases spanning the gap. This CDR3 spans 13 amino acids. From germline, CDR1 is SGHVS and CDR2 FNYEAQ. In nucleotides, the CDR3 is TGTGCCAGCAGCTCTCGGACAGAAGAGACCCAGTACTTC. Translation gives CASSSRTEETQYF.

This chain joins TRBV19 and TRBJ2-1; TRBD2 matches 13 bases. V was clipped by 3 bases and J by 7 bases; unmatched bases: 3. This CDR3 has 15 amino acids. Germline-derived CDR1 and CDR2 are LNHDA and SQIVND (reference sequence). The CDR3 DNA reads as TGTGCCAGTAGTATCACTAGCGGGAGGGTTAATGAGCAGTTCTTC. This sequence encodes CASSITSGRVNEQFF.

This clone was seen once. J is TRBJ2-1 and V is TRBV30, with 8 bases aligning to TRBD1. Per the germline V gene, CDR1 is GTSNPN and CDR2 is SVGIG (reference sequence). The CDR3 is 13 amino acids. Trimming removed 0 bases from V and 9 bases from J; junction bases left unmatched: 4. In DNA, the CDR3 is TGTGCCTGGAGTGTCCAGGGGGCAAGTGAGCAGTTCTTC. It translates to CAWSVQGASEQFF.

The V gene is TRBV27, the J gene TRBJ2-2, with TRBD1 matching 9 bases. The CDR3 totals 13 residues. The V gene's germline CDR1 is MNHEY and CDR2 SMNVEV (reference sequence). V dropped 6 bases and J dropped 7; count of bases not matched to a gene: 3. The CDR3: CASRGQGGGELFF. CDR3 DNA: TGTGCCAGCAGGGGACAGGGCGGCGGGGAGCTGTTTTTT.

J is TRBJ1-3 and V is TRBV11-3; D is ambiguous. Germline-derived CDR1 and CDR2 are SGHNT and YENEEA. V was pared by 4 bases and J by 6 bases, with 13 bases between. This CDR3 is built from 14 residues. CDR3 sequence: CASSSRGQPNTIYF. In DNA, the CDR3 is TGTGCCAGCAGCTCCAGAGGGCAGCCAAACACCATATATTTT.